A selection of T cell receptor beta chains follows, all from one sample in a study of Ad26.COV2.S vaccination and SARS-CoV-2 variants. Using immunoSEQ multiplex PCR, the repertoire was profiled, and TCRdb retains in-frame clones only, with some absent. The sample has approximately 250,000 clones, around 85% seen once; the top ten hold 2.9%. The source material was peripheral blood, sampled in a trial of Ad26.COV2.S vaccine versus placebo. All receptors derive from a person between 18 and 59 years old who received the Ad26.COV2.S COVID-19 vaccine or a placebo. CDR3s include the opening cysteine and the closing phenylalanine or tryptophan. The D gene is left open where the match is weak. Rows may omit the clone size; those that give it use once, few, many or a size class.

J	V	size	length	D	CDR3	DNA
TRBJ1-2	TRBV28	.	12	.	CASSLTDYGYTF	TGTGCCAGCAGCCTAACCGACTATGGCTACACCTTC
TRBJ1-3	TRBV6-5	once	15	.	CASSYSRRPGNTIYF	TGTGCCAGCAGTTACTCGAGACGGCCTGGAAACACCATATATTTT
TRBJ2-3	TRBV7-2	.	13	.	CASSLGLRKGQYF	TGTGCCAGCAGCTTAGGACTCAGAAAGGGCCAGTATTTT
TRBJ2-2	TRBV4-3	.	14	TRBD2	CASSGGLADGELFF	TGCGCCAGCAGCGGGGGACTAGCCGACGGGGAGCTGTTTTTT
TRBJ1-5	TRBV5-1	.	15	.	CASSFGGETNQPQHF	TGCGCCAGCAGCTTTGGAGGGGAGACGAATCAGCCCCAGCATTTT
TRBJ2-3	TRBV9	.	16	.	CASSPRGITDTDTQYF	TGTGCCAGCAGCCCAAGGGGCATCACCGACACAGATACGCAGTATTTT
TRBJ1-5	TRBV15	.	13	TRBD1	CATSSDRPQPQHF	TGTGCCACCAGCTCGGACAGGCCTCAGCCCCAGCATTTT
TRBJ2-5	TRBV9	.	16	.	CASSPLGGTAQETQYF	TGTGCCAGCAGCCCCCTCGGGGGAACGGCGCAAGAGACCCAGTACTTC
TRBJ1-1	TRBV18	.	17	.	CASSPRTGGSGNTEAFF	TGTGCCAGCTCACCAAGAACTGGGGGCAGCGGGAACACTGAAGCTTTCTTT
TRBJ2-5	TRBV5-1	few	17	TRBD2	CASSPGLAGVWGETQYF	TGCGCCAGCAGCCCGGGACTAGCGGGAGTCTGGGGGGAGACCCAGTACTTC
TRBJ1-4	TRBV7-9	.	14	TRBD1	CASSPYRGGEKLFF	TGTGCCAGCAGCCCGTACAGGGGTGGAGAAAAACTGTTTTTT
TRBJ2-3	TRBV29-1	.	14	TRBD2	CSSRSGLAADTQYF	TGCAGCTCCCGAAGCGGACTAGCAGCAGATACGCAGTATTTT
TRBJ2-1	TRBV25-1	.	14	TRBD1	CASSEPGQSNEQFF	TGTGCCAGCAGTGAGCCGGGACAGAGCAATGAGCAGTTCTTC
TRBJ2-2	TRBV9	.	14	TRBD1	CASSGPQGGGELFF	TGTGCCAGCAGCGGACCACAGGGGGGCGGGGAGCTGTTTTTT
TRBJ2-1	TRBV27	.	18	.	CASSLKGDTWGTYNEQFF	TGTGCCAGCAGTTTAAAAGGGGACACGTGGGGGACCTACAATGAGCAGTTCTTC
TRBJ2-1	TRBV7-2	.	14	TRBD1	CASSELGQGHEQFF	TGTGCCAGCAGCGAACTAGGACAGGGCCATGAGCAGTTCTTC
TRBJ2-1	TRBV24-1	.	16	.	CATSSASASSYNEQFF	TGTGCCACCAGTTCCGCTAGCGCCAGCTCCTACAATGAGCAGTTCTTC
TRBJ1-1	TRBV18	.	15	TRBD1	CASFQPGGGNTEAFF	TGTGCCAGCTTCCAACCAGGGGGGGGGAACACTGAAGCTTTCTTT
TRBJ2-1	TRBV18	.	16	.	CASSPGGASSYNEQFF	TGTGCCAGCTCACCTGGGGGAGCGTCTTCCTACAATGAGCAGTTCTTC
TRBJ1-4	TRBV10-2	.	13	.	CASSETTGEKLFF	TGCGCCAGCAGTGAGACAACCGGTGAAAAACTGTTTTTT
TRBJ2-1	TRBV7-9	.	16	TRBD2	CASSQLGAGVMNEQFF	TGTGCCAGCAGCCAGTTGGGAGCGGGAGTGATGAATGAGCAGTTCTTC
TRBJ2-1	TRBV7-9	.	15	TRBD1	CASSGEGQGYNEQFF	TGTGCCAGCAGTGGAGAGGGACAGGGATACAATGAGCAGTTCTTC
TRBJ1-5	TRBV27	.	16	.	CASSPWEGSGNQPQHF	TGTGCCAGCAGTCCTTGGGAGGGGTCGGGCAATCAGCCCCAGCATTTT
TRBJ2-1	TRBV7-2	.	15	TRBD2	CASERSLAGTNEQFF	TGTGCCAGCGAAAGATCTCTAGCGGGGACCAATGAGCAGTTCTTC
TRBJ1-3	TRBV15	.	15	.	CATSVDQSSGNTIYF	TGTGCCACCAGCGTTGATCAGAGCTCTGGAAACACCATATATTTT
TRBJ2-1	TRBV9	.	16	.	CASSVGGPDRDNEQFF	TGTGCCAGCAGCGTAGGTGGGCCGGACAGAGACAATGAGCAGTTCTTC
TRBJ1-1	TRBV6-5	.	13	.	CASSHTGTIEAFF	TGTGCCAGCAGCCATACCGGGACAATCGAAGCTTTCTTT
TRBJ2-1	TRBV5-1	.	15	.	CASSLVGESYNEQFF	TGCGCCAGCAGCTTGGTAGGGGAATCCTACAATGAGCAGTTCTTC
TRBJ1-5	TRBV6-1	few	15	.	CASSEVGNGNQPQHF	TGTGCCAGCAGTGAGGTGGGGAATGGCAATCAGCCCCAGCATTTT
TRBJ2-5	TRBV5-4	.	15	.	CASSPFGESRETQYF	TGTGCCAGCAGCCCCTTTGGGGAAAGCAGAGAGACCCAGTACTTC
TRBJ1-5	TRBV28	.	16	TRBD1	CASWDSFFYSNQPQHF	TGTGCCAGCTGGGACAGTTTTTTCTATAGCAATCAGCCCCAGCATTTT
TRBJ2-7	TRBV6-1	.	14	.	CASSDGSGDYEQYF	TGTGCCAGCAGTGATGGTTCAGGGGATTACGAGCAGTACTTC
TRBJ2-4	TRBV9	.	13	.	CASSERQENIQYF	TGTGCCAGCAGCGAGCGACAGGAAAACATTCAGTACTTC
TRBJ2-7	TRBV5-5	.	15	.	CASRLSHGGSYEQYF	TGTGCCAGCAGACTATCTCACGGGGGCTCCTACGAGCAGTACTTC
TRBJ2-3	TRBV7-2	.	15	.	CASSLVGGWTDTQYF	TGTGCCAGCAGCTTAGTAGGGGGGTGGACAGATACGCAGTATTTT
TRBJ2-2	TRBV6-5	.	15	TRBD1	CASSRGTGDIGELFF	TGTGCCAGCAGTCGCGGGACAGGGGACATCGGGGAGCTGTTTTTT
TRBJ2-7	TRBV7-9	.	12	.	CASSFEKLEQYF	TGTGCCAGCAGCTTTGAGAAACTCGAGCAGTACTTC
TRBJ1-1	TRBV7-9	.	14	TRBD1	CASGRDRLIGEAFF	TGTGCCAGCGGCCGGGACAGACTAATCGGGGAAGCTTTCTTT
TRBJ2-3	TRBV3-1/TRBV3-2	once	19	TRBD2	CASSPFGGTSGGAADTQYF	TGTGCCAGCAGCCCCTTTGGTGGGACTAGCGGGGGGGCCGCAGATACGCAGTATTTT
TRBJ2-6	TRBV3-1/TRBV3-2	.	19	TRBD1	CASSQAGPQGAAGANVLTF	TGTGCCAGCAGCCAGGCGGGCCCACAGGGGGCAGCTGGGGCCAACGTCCTGACTTTC
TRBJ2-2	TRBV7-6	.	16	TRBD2	CASSFRLAGDTGELFF	TGTGCCAGCAGTTTCCGACTAGCGGGAGACACCGGGGAGCTGTTTTTT
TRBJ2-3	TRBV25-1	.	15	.	CASSESGDLTDTQYF	TGTGCCAGCAGTGAATCCGGGGACCTCACAGATACGCAGTATTTT
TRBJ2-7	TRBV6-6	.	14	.	CASSYSLVSYEQYF	TGTGCCAGCAGTTACTCCCTAGTCTCCTACGAGCAGTACTTC
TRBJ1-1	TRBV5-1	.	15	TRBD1	CASSDYRGVNTEAFF	TGCGCCAGCAGCGACTACAGGGGCGTGAACACTGAAGCTTTCTTT